The 27 T cell receptor beta chains listed next were all sequenced from one sample in a study of blood T cell repertoires in COVID-19. Here immunoSEQ multiplex PCR was the method, and the copy in TCRdb shows in-frame clones only, minus some. Seen here are some 130,000 clones, 80% to 90% observed once, and the top ten hold just under 3%. Sequencing used peripheral blood. These TCRs come from a man between 60 and 75 years old with active or convalescent COVID-19.

V is TRBV3-1 (or the pseudogene TRBV3-2) and J is TRBJ2-5; D is uncertain. The CDR3 contains 14 residues. Per the germline V gene, CDR1 is LGHDT and CDR2 is YNNKEL (reference sequence). V was trimmed by 0 bases and J by 10 bases, leaving 15 bases between them. CDR3 in amino acids: CASSQDQQAQDQYF. The CDR3 nucleotides read TGTGCCAGCAGCCAAGATCAGCAAGCTCAGGACCAGTACTTC.

The V gene is TRBV5-1, the J gene TRBJ1-4, with 9 bases matching TRBD1. Per the germline V gene, CDR1 is SGHRS and CDR2 is YFSETQ. CDR3 size: 15 residues. V lost 4 bases and J lost 7; bases outside the gene matches: 8. Here the CDR3 DNA reads TGCGCCAGCAGCGGCGGGACAGGGAACTTTGAAAAACTGTTTTTT. Encoded protein: CASSGGTGNFEKLFF.

The sample holds a few counts of this clone. V gene TRBV9 combines with J gene TRBJ2-1; 15 bases are a match to TRBD2. CDR1 SGDLS and CDR2 YYNGEE come from the germline V gene. The CDR3 has 20 amino acids. The V segment lost 0 bases and the J segment 4 bases; nucleotides outside the gene matches: 11. In nucleotides, the CDR3 is TGTGCCAGCAGCGTAGAACAGGGCTCCGGGACTAGCGGGAGGTACAATGAGCAGTTCTTC. Translating it yields CASSVEQGSGTSGRYNEQFF. Using reference TRBV9 and TRBJ2-1 for the parts outside the CDR3, the full variable domain is DSGVTQTPKHLITATGQRVTLRCSPRSGDLSVYWYQQSLDQGLQFLIQYYNGEERAKGNILERFSAQQFPDLHSELNLSSLELGDSALYFCASSVEQGSGTSGRYNEQFFGPGTRLTVL.

This chain connects TRBV18 to TRBJ2-2, with D possibly TRBD1 on 6 matching bases. Germline lookup yields CDR1 KGHSH and CDR2 LQKENI. The CDR3 extends over 16 amino acids. V dropped 2 bases and J dropped 0 bases, with 10 bases sitting between them. CDR3 DNA: TGTGCCAGCTCACCAGGGGCAGGGGCGAACACCGGGGAGCTGTTTTTT. This translates into CASSPGAGANTGELFF.

The chain joins TRBV18 to TRBJ1-2, with 7 bases lining up with TRBD1. The V gene end was trimmed by 4 bases and the J gene end by 2 bases; junction bases not matched to a gene: 1. CDR3 length: 13 residues. CDR1 is KGHSH, CDR2 LQKENI, per germline. The CDR3 bases are TGTGCCAGCTCACAACAGGGGAACTATGGCTACACCTTC. Translating it yields CASSQQGNYGYTF.

The chain uses TRBV3-1 (or the pseudogene TRBV3-2) and TRBJ2-1, with D maybe TRBD2 (6 bases). Trimming shortened V by 0 bases and J by 11 bases, and 11 bases separated the two germline ends. The CDR3 length is 13 residues. The germline CDR1 and CDR2 sequences are LGHDT and YNNKEL (reference sequence). CDR3 residues: CASSQDGREKQFF. The CDR3 DNA follows: TGTGCCAGCAGCCAAGATGGACGGGAGAAGCAGTTCTTC.

V is TRBV18 and J is TRBJ1-3; 8 bases are shared with TRBD1. The CDR3 is 18 amino acids. Germline loops: CDR1 KGHSH, CDR2 LQKENI. V gave up 4 bases and J gave up 4 bases; unmatched junction bases: 15. The CDR3 region has the DNA TGTGCCAGCTCACTTGTGACAGGGGAGAATGTGAAAGGAAACACCATATATTTT. Translated, it gives CASSLVTGENVKGNTIYF.

As regards this clone: This specimen includes other DNA sequences encoding the same CDR3. The CDR3 DNA reads TGTGCCAGCAGCCTCGACAGGGATCCTCAGCCCCAGCATTTT. It encodes CASSLDRDPQPQHF. This sequence joins TRBV7-9 and TRBJ1-5, with 7 bases fitting TRBD1. CDR1 is SEHNR and CDR2 is FQNEAQ in the germline V gene (reference sequence). The ends lost 5 bases at V and 6 bases at J; junction bases unmatched: 7. The CDR3 length is 14 residues. Full variable domain (remainder filled in from reference TRBV7-9 and TRBJ1-5): DTGVSQNPRHKITKRGQNVTFRCDPISEHNRLYWYRQTLGQGPEFLTYFQNEAQLEKSRLLSDRFSAERPKGSFSTLEIQRTEQGDSAMYLCASSLDRDPQPQHFGDGTRLSIL.

CDR3 region: CASSNGLAGGNYEQYF. For the CDR3, the DNA is TGTGCCAGCAGCAACGGACTAGCGGGAGGAAACTACGAGCAGTACTTC. The chain links TRBV21-1 to TRBJ2-7; the table assigns TRBD2, which was not confirmed against the DNA. TRBV21-1 is annotated as a pseudogene. The CDR3 extends over 16 amino acids.

This CDR3 reads CASSRTEGSTDTQYF. The CDR3 bases are TGTGCCAGCAGCCGGACTGAAGGCTCCACAGATACGCAGTATTTT. The genes are TRBV9 and TRBJ2-3; TRBD2 might be the D (5 bases). Trimming left V 4 bases short and J 2 bases short, with 14 bases between. There are 15 residues in the CDR3. CDR1 SGDLS and CDR2 YYNGEE come from the germline V gene. The variable domain in full, with the rest retrieved from reference TRBV9 and TRBJ2-3, is DSGVTQTPKHLITATGQRVTLRCSPRSGDLSVYWYQQSLDQGLQFLIQYYNGEERAKGNILERFSAQQFPDLHSELNLSSLELGDSALYFCASSRTEGSTDTQYFGPGTRLTVL.

CDR3 amino acids: CASSERQQRGYEQYF. The DNA for the CDR3 is TGTGCCAGCAGCGAGAGGCAGCAGCGGGGCTACGAGCAGTACTTC. The rearrangement joins TRBV7-9 to TRBJ2-7; 7 nucleotides match TRBD2. V lost 5 bases to trimming and J lost 3 bases; unmatched junction nucleotides: 10. The CDR3 runs 15 residues. Germline CDR1 is SEHNR and CDR2 is FQNEAQ (reference sequence).

This clone is a singleton in its sample. The DNA of the CDR3 is TGTGCCAGCAGTGAACAACAGGGCAACTATGGCTACACCTTC. This sequence encodes CASSEQQGNYGYTF. V is TRBV2 and J is TRBJ1-2, with D possibly matching TRBD1 (6 bases). Germline loops: CDR1 SNHLY, CDR2 FYNNEI. This CDR3 has 14 amino acids. V dropped 2 bases and J dropped 2 bases, with 9 bases sitting between them.

This clone showed up just once. The J gene is TRBJ1-2, the V gene TRBV5-1, with D possibly being TRBD1 (6 bases). The CDR3 sequence is 13 residues long. In germline, CDR1 is SGHRS, CDR2 YFSETQ. V lost 4 bases to trimming and J lost 2 bases, with 9 bases between them. CDR3 bases: TGCGCCAGCAGCCGAACAGGGAACTATGGCTACACCTTC. This translates into CASSRTGNYGYTF.

V and J are TRBV4-2 and TRBJ2-1, with TRBD2 matching over 12 bases. Germline CDR1 and CDR2: LGHNA and YNFKEQ. There are 18 residues in the CDR3. V dropped 4 bases and J dropped 5; count of bases not matched to a gene: 12. The CDR3 is CASSRRLAGGPLDNEQFF. The CDR3, as DNA: TGTGCCAGCAGCCGACGTCTAGCGGGAGGGCCCCTGGACAATGAGCAGTTCTTC.

The chain links TRBV18 to TRBJ2-5; 8 bases are a match to TRBD1. V was clipped by 0 bases and J by 4 bases; unmatched bases: 7. Germline CDR1 and CDR2: KGHSH and LQKENI. The CDR3 spans 16 residues. CDR3 nucleotides: TGTGCCAGCTCACCACCTGGGACAGGCGGGGTAGAGACCCAGTACTTC. Encoded protein: CASSPPGTGGVETQYF.

The chain recombines TRBV6-2 or TRBV6-3 with TRBJ2-7, with TRBD1 identical over 10 bases. The CDR3 consists of 15 residues. Germline CDR1 and CDR2: MNHEY and SVGEGT. V gave up 6 bases and J gave up 7 bases; unmatched junction bases: 12. CDR3 DNA: TGTGCCAGCAGCCGGTGGAGGGACAGGGGTGAGGAGCAGTACTTC. Translating it yields CASSRWRDRGEEQYF.

This clone occurred once. The chain recombines TRBV9 with TRBJ2-1, with 9 bases identical to TRBD2. V gave up 2 bases and J gave up 5 bases; unmatched junction bases: 2. This CDR3 spans 14 amino acids. The V gene's germline CDR1 is SGDLS and CDR2 YYNGEE. The CDR3 region is CASSVTSGNNEQFF. CDR3 bases: TGTGCCAGCAGCGTGACTAGCGGTAACAATGAGCAGTTCTTC.

The chain is built from TRBV11-2 and TRBJ1-1; maybe TRBD1 (6 bases). The V and J ends lost 5 bases and 2 bases respectively, with 9 bases between them. The germline gives CDR1 SGHAT, CDR2 FQNNGV. CDR3 length equals 13 residues. CDR3 in amino acids: CASSPGTNTEAFF. CDR3 sequence (DNA): TGTGCCAGCAGCCCCGGGACAAACACTGAAGCTTTCTTT.

The chain carries TRBV28 and TRBJ2-6, with TRBD2 matching over 7 bases. V gave up 5 bases and J gave up 0 bases; unmatched junction bases: 13. The germline V gene has CDR1 MDHEN and CDR2 SYDVKM. CDR3 size: 19 residues. This CDR3 reads CASSRRPAAGFSGANVLTF. CDR3 DNA sequence: TGTGCCAGCAGTAGACGCCCCGCAGCGGGGTTCTCTGGGGCCAACGTCCTGACTTTC.

The chain combines TRBV27 with TRBJ1-1; D not certain. The CDR3 contains 12 residues. Deletions cut 5 bases from V and 1 base from J, with 5 bases between. The germline CDR1 and CDR2 sequences are MNHEY and SMNVEV (reference sequence). CDR3 nucleotide sequence: TGTGCCAGCAGTCCGGGGAACACTGAAGCTTTCTTT. Translation: CASSPGNTEAFF.

The gene calls are TRBV6-1 and TRBJ1-6; TRBD1 matches at 10 bases. Germline loops: CDR1 MNHNS, CDR2 SASEGT. The CDR3 covers 16 residues. V was pared by 3 bases and J by 9 bases, with 8 bases of the junction left unmatched. CDR3 coding DNA: TGTGCCAGCAGTGAGTTCTGGGACAGGGGCCGTTCACCCCTCCACTTT. Translation: CASSEFWDRGRSPLHF.

The rearrangement uses TRBV3-1 (or the pseudogene TRBV3-2) and TRBJ1-2; D call uncertain. CDR3 length equals 10 residues. Trimming pared 8 bases from V and 7 bases from J, leaving 8 bases between. Germline V CDR1 and CDR2: LGHDT, YNNKEL (reference sequence). CDR3 protein: CASGPGGYTF. The CDR3 bases are TGTGCCAGCGGTCCGGGTGGCTACACCTTC.

The chain has TRBV7-2 and TRBJ1-2, with D perhaps TRBD1 (5 bases). V dropped 4 bases and J dropped 0 bases, with 15 bases sitting between them. The CDR3 has 16 residues. Per the germline V gene, CDR1 is SGHTA and CDR2 is FQGNSA. CDR3 protein: CASSSLNVGANYGYTF. CDR3 DNA sequence: TGTGCCAGCAGCTCCTTAAATGTAGGGGCTAACTATGGCTACACCTTC.

The CDR3 DNA follows: TGTGCCAGCAGCGGAGGACTAGCGGGGGTTAATGAGCAGTTCTTC. It translates to CASSGGLAGVNEQFF. This sequence joins TRBV7-3 and TRBJ2-1, with TRBD2 matching 13 bases. There are 15 residues in the CDR3. Trimming at V came to 5 bases and at J to 7 bases, leaving 5 bases not matched to a gene. Per germline, CDR1 SGHTA and CDR2 FQGTGA.

V is TRBV6-5 and J is TRBJ1-2; TRBD1 aligns across 9 bases. The CDR3 consists of 16 residues. CDR1 MNHEY and CDR2 SVGAGI come from the germline V gene. After removal of 0 bases from V and 4 bases from J, the junction contained 6 bases not matched to a gene. This chain's CDR3 is CASSYSGTGMVYGYTF. The CDR3 bases are TGTGCCAGCAGTTACTCTGGGACAGGGATGGTCTATGGCTACACCTTC.

The V and J genes are TRBV4-2 and TRBJ2-3, with 8 bases that match TRBD2. This CDR3 comprises 17 residues. Germline lookup yields CDR1 LGHNA and CDR2 YNFKEQ. V lost 1 base to trimming and J lost 2 bases; unmatched junction nucleotides: 8. The DNA of the CDR3 is TGTGCCAGCAGCCAAGTAGATAGCGGGACGTACACAGATACGCAGTATTTT. Translation gives CASSQVDSGTYTDTQYF.

The chain combines TRBV5-1 with TRBJ2-5; the match to TRBD1 covers 7 bases. The J segment lost 4 bases and the V segment lost 4 bases, leaving 7 bases of the junction unmatched. The CDR3 sequence is 14 residues long. Germline CDR1 SGHRS, CDR2 YFSETQ. CDR3 protein: CASSRTTGLETQYF. CDR3 DNA: TGCGCCAGCAGCAGAACGACAGGGTTAGAGACCCAGTACTTC.